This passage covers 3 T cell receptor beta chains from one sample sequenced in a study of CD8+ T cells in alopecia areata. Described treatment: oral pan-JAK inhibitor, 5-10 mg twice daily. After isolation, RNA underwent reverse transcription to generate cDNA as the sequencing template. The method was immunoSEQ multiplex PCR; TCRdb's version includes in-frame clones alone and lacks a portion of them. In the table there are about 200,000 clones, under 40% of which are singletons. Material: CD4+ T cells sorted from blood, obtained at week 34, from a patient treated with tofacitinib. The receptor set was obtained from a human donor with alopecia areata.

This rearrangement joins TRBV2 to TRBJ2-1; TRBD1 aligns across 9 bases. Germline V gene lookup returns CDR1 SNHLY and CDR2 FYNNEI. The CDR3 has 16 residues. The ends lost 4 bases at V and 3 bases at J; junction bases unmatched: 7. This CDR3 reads CASSATTGGVYNEQFF. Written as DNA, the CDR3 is TGTGCCAGCAGTGCTACAACAGGGGGCGTCTACAATGAGCAGTTCTTC.

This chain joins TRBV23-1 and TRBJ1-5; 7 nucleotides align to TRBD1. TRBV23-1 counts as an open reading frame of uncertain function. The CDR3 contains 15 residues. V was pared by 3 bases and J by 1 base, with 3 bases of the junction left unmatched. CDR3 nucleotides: TGCGCCAGCAGTCACGGACAGGCCAGCAATCAGCCCCAGCATTTT. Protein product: CASSHGQASNQPQHF.

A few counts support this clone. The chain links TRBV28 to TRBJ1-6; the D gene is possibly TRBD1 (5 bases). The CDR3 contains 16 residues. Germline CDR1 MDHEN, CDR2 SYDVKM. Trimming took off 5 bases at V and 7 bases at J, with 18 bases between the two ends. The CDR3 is CASSPGGSWENSPLHF. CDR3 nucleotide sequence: TGTGCCAGCAGTCCGGGGGGTAGCTGGGAGAATTCACCCCTCCACTTT.